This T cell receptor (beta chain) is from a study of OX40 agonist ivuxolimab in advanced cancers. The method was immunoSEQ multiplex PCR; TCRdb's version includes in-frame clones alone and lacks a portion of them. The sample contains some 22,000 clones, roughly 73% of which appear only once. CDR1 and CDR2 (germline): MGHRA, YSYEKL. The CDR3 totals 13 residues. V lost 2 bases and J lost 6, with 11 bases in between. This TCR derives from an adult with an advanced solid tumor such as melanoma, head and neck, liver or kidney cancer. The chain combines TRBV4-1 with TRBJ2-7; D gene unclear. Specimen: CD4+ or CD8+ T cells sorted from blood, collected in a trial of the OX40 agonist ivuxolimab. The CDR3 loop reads CASSQTAPGEQYF. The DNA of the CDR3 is TGCGCCAGCAGCCAAACCGCACCGGGCGAGCAGTACTTC.